These 2 T cell receptor beta chains were sequenced from one sample in a study of graft-versus-host responses after intestinal transplantation. No antigen is known for these receptors. Only in-frame clones appear in the TCRdb table, and some are missing; sequencing was by immunoSEQ multiplex PCR. This table has about 120,000 clones, around 96% appearing once. Sequencing was performed on unstimulated CD8+ T cells sorted from spleen or lymph node cells, taken before intestinal transplant. All receptors come from a human donor who received an intestinal transplant.

This chain joins TRBV19 and TRBJ1-1, with D maybe TRBD1 (6 bases). Trimming removed 5 bases from V and 0 bases from J, with 10 bases in between. The CDR3 length is 14 residues. Per germline, CDR1 LNHDA and CDR2 SQIVND (reference sequence). This CDR3 is CASSSGTLNTEAFF. The DNA for the CDR3 is TGTGCCAGTAGTTCGGGGACATTGAACACTGAAGCTTTCTTT.

This chain uses TRBV28 with TRBJ2-1; D is unclear. The CDR3 is 15 amino acids. Germline V gene lookup returns CDR1 MDHEN and CDR2 SYDVKM. Trimming shortened V by 2 bases and J by 0 bases, and 8 bases separated the two germline ends. The CDR3 region is CASSLSLTSYNEQFF. The DNA for the CDR3 is TGTGCCAGCAGTTTAAGCCTAACCTCCTACAATGAGCAGTTCTTC.